A selection of T cell receptor beta chains follows, all from one sample in a study of blood T cell repertoires in COVID-19. Measured with immunoSEQ multiplex PCR; TCRdb has only the in-frame clones, and not every one. The table shows 16,000 or so clones, with about 89% occurring only once. The material sequenced was peripheral blood. All receptors come from a man of 80 years or more with acute or convalescent COVID-19. Both conserved end residues are part of each CDR3. The order of the fields is CDR3 DNA, CDR3 protein, clone size, J gene, V gene, D gene. D genes are given only for firm matches. Clone size is not always given. Where it is, it says once, few, many or a class for expanded clones.

TGTGCCAGCAGCCAAGTCGGGGTGAGTCAGCCCCAGCATTTT | CASSQVGVSQPQHF | NA | TRBJ1-5 | TRBV3-1/TRBV3-2 | NA
TGTGCCAGCAGCTTGAGCGCTAACTATGGCTACACCTTC | CASSLSANYGYTF | NA | TRBJ1-2 | TRBV5-4 | NA
TGCAGCGTTGAAAAGGGTCAGGGGACTGAAGCTTTCTTT | CSVEKGQGTEAFF | once | TRBJ1-1 | TRBV29-1 | NA
TGTGCCAGCAGTTCAAAGGGCAGAGGGACTAGCGGGGGGGCGGTCAATGAGCAGTTCTTC | CASSSKGRGTSGGAVNEQFF | NA | TRBJ2-1 | TRBV7-6 | TRBD2
TGCAGCGTTGAAAAACAGGGGGCATTAAGCTCTGGAAACACCATATATTTT | CSVEKQGALSSGNTIYF | NA | TRBJ1-3 | TRBV29-1 | TRBD1
TGTGCCAGCAGCGACGTTGCAGGGACCCAGTACTTC | CASSDVAGTQYF | NA | TRBJ2-5 | TRBV2 | NA
TGTGCCAGCAGCCAAGAAGGGACAGGGGACTATGGCTACACCTTC | CASSQEGTGDYGYTF | NA | TRBJ1-2 | TRBV3-1/TRBV3-2 | TRBD1
TGCGCCAGCAGCCCAGCCGGGGGGTCCTACAATGAGCAGTTCTTC | CASSPAGGSYNEQFF | NA | TRBJ2-1 | TRBV5-1 | TRBD2
TGCGCCAGCAGCCAAGATATCGGTCTCGGCGGGAGCTTAGCGTACGAGCAGTACTTC | CASSQDIGLGGSLAYEQYF | NA | TRBJ2-7 | TRBV4-1 | TRBD2
TGTGCCAGCAGCCCCCTGACGGGGGTTCAGTACGAGCAGTACTTC | CASSPLTGVQYEQYF | NA | TRBJ2-7 | TRBV7-9 | NA
TGTGCCAGCCGCGAGGACAGCCCTGTTGGCTACACCTTC | CASREDSPVGYTF | NA | TRBJ1-2 | TRBV2 | NA
TGTGCCAGTATCGGGGTTTGGACTGAAGCTTTCTTT | CASIGVWTEAFF | NA | TRBJ1-1 | TRBV19 | NA
TGTGCCAGCAGCTTAGAGGGGCATGGCAATCAGCCCCAGCATTTT | CASSLEGHGNQPQHF | NA | TRBJ1-5 | TRBV7-8 | NA
TGTGCCTGGAGTCCCGGGACAGTTAGCGCAGATACGCAGTATTTT | CAWSPGTVSADTQYF | NA | TRBJ2-3 | TRBV30 | TRBD1
TGTGCCACCAGTCGGGACAGGGGGCCCTACGAGCAGTACTTC | CATSRDRGPYEQYF | NA | TRBJ2-7 | TRBV15 | TRBD1
TGTGCCAACCAAAAGGACATCGACTACACCTTC | CANQKDIDYTF | NA | TRBJ1-2 | TRBV6-5 | NA
TGTGCCAGCAGCTTGGGCGTCCACACTGAAGCTTTCTTT | CASSLGVHTEAFF | once | TRBJ1-1 | TRBV5-6 | NA
TGTGCCAGCAGTGACCAGCCATCGGGGGAGCAGTACTTC | CASSDQPSGEQYF | few | TRBJ2-7 | TRBV6-4 | NA
TGTGCCAGCAGCCAAGTTGGTGGAGTTAGCACAGATACGCAGTATTTT | CASSQVGGVSTDTQYF | once | TRBJ2-3 | TRBV14 | NA
TGTGCCAGCAGATCGGGACAGGGGAACGAGCAGTACTTC | CASRSGQGNEQYF | NA | TRBJ2-7 | TRBV6-5 | TRBD1
TGTGCCAGCAGCCCCGGGACAGGAGGTTGGGACACTGAAGCTTTCTTT | CASSPGTGGWDTEAFF | once | TRBJ1-1 | TRBV5-6 | TRBD1